These T cell receptor beta chains were read from a single sample in a study of blood T cell repertoires in COVID-19. TCRdb keeps only in-frame clones here, not all; method: immunoSEQ multiplex PCR. The sample lists approximately 120,000 clones, around 81% occurring once. Sequenced sample: peripheral blood. The receptors were gathered from a man under 40 with COVID-19, enrolled during active disease. CDR3s leave out the opening cysteine and the closing phenylalanine or tryptophan.

TRBV9	ASSPSTGGSYNEQF
TRBV6-5	ASSSRGPTNEKLF
TRBV19	ASSMDRVGNQPQH
TRBV5-6	ASSAINEKLF
TRBV7-2	ASSLRQGGDTEAF
TRBV28	ASSWSVDGNTIY
TRBV4-3	ASSQDRGFLGTDTQY
TRBV30	AWSRQGGTEAF
TRBV23-1	ARYGLRNTGELF
TRBV5-1	ASSLALQGQGETQY
TRBV6-5	ASSYSNRADEQY
TRBV6-5	ASSRTGQETQY
TRBV15	ATSRDGEGAKNTEAF
TRBV28	ASTFLTSGLYNEQF